This T cell receptor beta chain was found in a study of cytomegalovirus exposure and HLA in healthy donors. At the level of the study: Around 85 million unique TCR sequences came from HLA-typed donors in an early release.

The germline gives CDR1 LNHDA, CDR2 SQIVND (reference sequence). The CDR3 sequence is 13 residues long. Deletions cut 5 bases from V and 9 bases from J, with 14 bases between. On this clone itself: The antigen is not known.

Study-wide results and limits: TCR beta V- and J-gene trimming was later associated with a missense DCLRE1C variant.

PCR primers comprised 60 Vbeta and 13 Jbeta primers. The assay was immunoSEQ multiplex PCR, and TCRdb's table has in-frame clones only and misses some. The specimen's table records about 160,000 clones. Sequences were obtained from PBMCs. The V gene is TRBV19, the J gene TRBJ2-1; D remains ambiguous. This clonotype was sampled from a woman in her sixties in good health and CMV-seronegative. In DNA, the CDR3 is TGTGCCAGTAGTCTAGGCCCCACGAGTGAGCAGTTCTTC. This gives the protein CASSLGPTSEQFF.